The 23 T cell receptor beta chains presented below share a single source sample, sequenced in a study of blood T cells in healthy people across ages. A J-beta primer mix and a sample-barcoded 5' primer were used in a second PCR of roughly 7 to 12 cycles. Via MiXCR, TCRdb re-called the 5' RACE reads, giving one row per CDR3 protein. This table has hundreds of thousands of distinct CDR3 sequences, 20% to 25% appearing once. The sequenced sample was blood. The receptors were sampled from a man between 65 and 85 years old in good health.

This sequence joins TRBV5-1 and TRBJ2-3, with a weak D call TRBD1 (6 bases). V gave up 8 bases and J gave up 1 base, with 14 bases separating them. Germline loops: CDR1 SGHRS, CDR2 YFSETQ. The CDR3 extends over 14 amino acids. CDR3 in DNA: TGCGCCAGTAAGCTACAGGGAGGCACAGATACGCAGTATTTT. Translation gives CASKLQGGTDTQYF.

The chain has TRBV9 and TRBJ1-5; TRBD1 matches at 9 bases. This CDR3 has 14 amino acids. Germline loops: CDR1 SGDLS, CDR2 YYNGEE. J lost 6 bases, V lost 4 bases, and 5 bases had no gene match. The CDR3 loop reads CASSRDRGSQPQHF. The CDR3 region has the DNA TGTGCCAGCAGCAGAGACAGGGGGAGTCAGCCCCAGCATTTT.

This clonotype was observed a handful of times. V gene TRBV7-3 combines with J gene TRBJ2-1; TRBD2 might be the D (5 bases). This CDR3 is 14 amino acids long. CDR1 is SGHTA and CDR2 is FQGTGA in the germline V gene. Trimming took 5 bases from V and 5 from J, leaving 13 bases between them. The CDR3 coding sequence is TGTGCCAGCAGCAAAAGCGGAGCGAACAATGAGCAGTTCTTC. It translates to CASSKSGANNEQFF.

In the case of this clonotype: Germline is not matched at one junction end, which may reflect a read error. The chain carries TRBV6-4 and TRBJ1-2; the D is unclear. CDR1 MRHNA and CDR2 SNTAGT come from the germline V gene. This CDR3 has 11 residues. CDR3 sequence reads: CASSDFYGYTF. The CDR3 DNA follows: TGTGCCAGCAGCGACTTCTATGGCTACACCTTC.

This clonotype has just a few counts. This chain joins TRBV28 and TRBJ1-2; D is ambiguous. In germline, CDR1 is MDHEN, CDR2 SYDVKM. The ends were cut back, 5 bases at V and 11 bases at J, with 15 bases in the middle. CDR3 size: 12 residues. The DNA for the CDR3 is TGTGCCAGCAGTAATACGCTGCCAATTTACACCTTC. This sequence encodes CASSNTLPIYTF.

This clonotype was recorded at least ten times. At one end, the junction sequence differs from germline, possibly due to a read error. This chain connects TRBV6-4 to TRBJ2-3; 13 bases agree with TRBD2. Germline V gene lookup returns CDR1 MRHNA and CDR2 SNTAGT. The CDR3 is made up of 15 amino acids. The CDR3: CASSGTSGGTDTQYF. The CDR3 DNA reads TGCGCCAGCAGCGGGACTAGCGGGGGCACAGATACGCAGTATTTT.

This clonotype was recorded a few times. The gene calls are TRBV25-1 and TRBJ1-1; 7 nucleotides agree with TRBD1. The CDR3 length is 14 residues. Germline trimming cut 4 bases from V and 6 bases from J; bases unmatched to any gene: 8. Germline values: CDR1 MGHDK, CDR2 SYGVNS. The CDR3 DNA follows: TGTGCCAGCAGTGCGACAGGGCGGGGGGCTGAAGCTTTCTTT. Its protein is CASSATGRGAEAFF.

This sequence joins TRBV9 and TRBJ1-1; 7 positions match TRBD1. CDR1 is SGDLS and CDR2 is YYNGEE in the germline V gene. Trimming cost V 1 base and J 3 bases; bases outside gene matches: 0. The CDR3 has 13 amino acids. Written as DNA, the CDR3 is TGTGCCAGCAGCGTACAGGGGGACACTGAAGCTTTCTTT. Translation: CASSVQGDTEAFF.

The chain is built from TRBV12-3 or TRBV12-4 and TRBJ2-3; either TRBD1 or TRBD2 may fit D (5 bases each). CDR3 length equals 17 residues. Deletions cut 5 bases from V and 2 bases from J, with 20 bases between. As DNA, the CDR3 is TGTGCCAGCAGTCAACAGGCGCTAGCTCACCCCACAGATACGCAGTATTTT. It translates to CASSQQALAHPTDTQYF.

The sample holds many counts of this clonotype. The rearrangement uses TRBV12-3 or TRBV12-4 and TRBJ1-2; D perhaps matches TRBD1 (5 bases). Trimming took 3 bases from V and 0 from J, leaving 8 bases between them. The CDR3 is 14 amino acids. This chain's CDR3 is CASSLSGSNYGYTF. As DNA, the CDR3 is TGTGCCAGCAGTTTGTCAGGGTCTAACTATGGCTACACCTTC.

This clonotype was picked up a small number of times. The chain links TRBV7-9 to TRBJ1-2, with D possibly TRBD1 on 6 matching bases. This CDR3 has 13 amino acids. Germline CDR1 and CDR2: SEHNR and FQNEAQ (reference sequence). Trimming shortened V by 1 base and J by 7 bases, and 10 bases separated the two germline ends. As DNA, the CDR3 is TGTGCCAGCAGCTTAGAGGCAGGGGCTGGCTACACCTTC. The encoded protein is CASSLEAGAGYTF.

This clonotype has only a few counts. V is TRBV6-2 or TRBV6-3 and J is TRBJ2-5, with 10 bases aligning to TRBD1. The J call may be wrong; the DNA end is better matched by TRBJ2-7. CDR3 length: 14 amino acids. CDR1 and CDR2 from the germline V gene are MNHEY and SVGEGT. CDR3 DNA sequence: TGTGCCAGCAGAGGGACAGGGGTACCCTACGAGCAGTACGTC. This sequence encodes CASRGTGVPYEQYV.

CDR3 sequence (DNA): TGTGCCAGCAGCTTACCGGGACAGATCACCGGGGAGCTGTTTTTT. This encodes CASSLPGQITGELFF. The rearrangement uses TRBV7-2 and TRBJ2-2, with 7 positions matching TRBD1. J was trimmed by 4 bases and V by 2 bases; bases with no gene match: 4. CDR3 size: 15 residues. CDR1 and CDR2 from the germline V gene are SGHTA and FQGNSA.

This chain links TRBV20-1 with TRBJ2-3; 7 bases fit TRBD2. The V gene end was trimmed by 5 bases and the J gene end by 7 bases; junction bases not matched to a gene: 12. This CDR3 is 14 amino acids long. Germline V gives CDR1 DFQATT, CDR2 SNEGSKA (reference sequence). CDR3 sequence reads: CSAPPRESGNTQYF. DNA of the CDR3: TGCAGTGCTCCCCCGCGGGAGAGTGGGAATACGCAGTATTTT.

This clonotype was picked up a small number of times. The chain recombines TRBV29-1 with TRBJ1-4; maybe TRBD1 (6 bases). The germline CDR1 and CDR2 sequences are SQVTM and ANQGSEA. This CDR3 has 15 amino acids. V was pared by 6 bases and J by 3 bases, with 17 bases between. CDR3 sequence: CSVARGLRPNEKLFF. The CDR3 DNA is TGCAGCGTGGCCCGGGGGCTCAGACCTAATGAAAAACTGTTTTTT. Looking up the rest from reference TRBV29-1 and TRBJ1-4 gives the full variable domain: SAVISQKPSRDICQRGTSLTIQCQVDSQVTMMFWYRQQPGQSLTLIATANQGSEATYESGFVIDKFPISRPNLTFSTLTVSNMSPEDSSIYLCSVARGLRPNEKLFFGSGTQLSVL.

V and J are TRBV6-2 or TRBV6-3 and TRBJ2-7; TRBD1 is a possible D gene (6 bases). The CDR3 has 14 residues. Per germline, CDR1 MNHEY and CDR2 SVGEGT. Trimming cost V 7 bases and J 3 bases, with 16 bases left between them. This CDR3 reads CASNPLRGHYEQYF. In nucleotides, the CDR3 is TGTGCCAGCAACCCGTTGAGGGGACACTACGAGCAGTACTTC.

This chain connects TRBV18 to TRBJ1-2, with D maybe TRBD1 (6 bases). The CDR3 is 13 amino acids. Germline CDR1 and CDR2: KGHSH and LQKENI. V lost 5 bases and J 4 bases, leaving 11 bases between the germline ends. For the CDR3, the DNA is TGTGCCAGCTCAACGACAGGAACCTATGGCTACACCTTC. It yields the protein CASSTTGTYGYTF.

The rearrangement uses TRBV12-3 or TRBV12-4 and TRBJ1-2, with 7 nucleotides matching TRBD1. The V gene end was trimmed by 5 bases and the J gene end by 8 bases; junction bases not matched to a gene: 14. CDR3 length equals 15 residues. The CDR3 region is CASSPTGTDVNGYTF. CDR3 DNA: TGTGCCAGCAGTCCCACCGGGACAGACGTAAACGGCTACACCTTC.

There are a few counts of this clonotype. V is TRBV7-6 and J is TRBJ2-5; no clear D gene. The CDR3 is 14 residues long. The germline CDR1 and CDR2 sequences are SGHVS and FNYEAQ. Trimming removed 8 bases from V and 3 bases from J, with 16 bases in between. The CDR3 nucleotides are TGTGCCAGCGCCCATCCCCAGAAAAAAGAGACCCAGTACTTC. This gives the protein CASAHPQKKETQYF.

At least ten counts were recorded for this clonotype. CDR3 coding DNA: TGTGCCAGCAGGGATGCGGGACAGGGATATGAAAAACTGTTTTTT. This gives the protein CASRDAGQGYEKLFF. The gene calls are TRBV6-6 and TRBJ1-4; 9 bases match TRBD1. The CDR3 contains 15 residues. Germline V lookup: CDR1 MNHNY, CDR2 SVGAGI (reference sequence). The trim removed 6 bases at V and 6 bases at J, leaving 8 bases unmatched.

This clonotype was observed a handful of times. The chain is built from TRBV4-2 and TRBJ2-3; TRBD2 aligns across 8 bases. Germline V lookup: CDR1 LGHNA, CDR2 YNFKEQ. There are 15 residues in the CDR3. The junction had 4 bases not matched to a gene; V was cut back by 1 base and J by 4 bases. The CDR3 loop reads CASSQGTGGADTQYF. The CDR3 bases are TGTGCCAGCAGCCAAGGGACGGGAGGGGCAGATACGCAGTATTTT.

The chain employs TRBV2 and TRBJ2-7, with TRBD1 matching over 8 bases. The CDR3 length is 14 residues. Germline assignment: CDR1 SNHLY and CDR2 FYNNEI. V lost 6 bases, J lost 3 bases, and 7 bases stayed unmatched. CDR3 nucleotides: TGTGCCAGCAGCGACGGACAGGGAGACTACGAGCAGTACTTC. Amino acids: CASSDGQGDYEQYF. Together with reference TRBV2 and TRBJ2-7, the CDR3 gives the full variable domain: EPEVTQTPSHQVTQMGQEVILRCVPISNHLYFYWYRQILGQKVEFLVSFYNNEISEKSEIFDDQFSVERPDGSNFTLKIRSTKLEDSAMYFCASSDGQGDYEQYFGPGTRLTVT.

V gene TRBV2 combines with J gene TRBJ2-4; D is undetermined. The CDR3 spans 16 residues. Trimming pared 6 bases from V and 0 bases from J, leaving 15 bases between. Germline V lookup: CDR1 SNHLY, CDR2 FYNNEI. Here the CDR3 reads CASRGIRVQAKNIQYF. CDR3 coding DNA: TGTGCCAGCAGGGGCATAAGGGTCCAAGCCAAAAACATTCAGTACTTC.